These 16 T cell receptor beta chains originate from one sample sequenced in a study of spatial heterogeneity in lung cancer. Using its own MiXCR run on the 5' RACE reads, TCRdb lists one record per CDR3 protein. In the table there are under 50,000 distinct CDR3 sequences, roughly 5.4% of which are singletons. Described time point: sample taken at primary tumor resection. Sequences were derived from PBMCs, sampled at surgery. These receptors all stem from a female donor with early-stage non-small cell lung cancer.

This clonotype occurred many times. The chain uses TRBV29-1 and TRBJ2-2; possibly TRBD2 for D (6 bases). This CDR3 region has 14 residues. V shed 3 bases and J shed 9 bases, with 17 bases lying between them. Germline lookup yields CDR1 SQVTM and CDR2 ANQGSEA. The CDR3 region is CSVERGGVRRELFF. The CDR3, as DNA: TGCAGCGTTGAGCGGGGTGGGGTTCGCCGGGAGCTGTTTTTT.

The sample holds one count of this clonotype. This sequence joins TRBV6-5 and TRBJ2-2; D is unclear. V lost 4 bases and J lost 6, with 15 bases in between. The germline CDR1 and CDR2 sequences are MNHEY and SVGAGI. This CDR3 is 15 amino acids long. CDR3 DNA sequence: TGTGCCAGCAGTTTGGGCAGCCCCAACTCCGGGGAGCTGTTTTTT. It is translated as CASSLGSPNSGELFF.

This clonotype was observed at least ten times. The J gene is TRBJ2-1, the V gene TRBV7-2; D unclear. V lost 1 base and J lost 6, with 7 bases in between. CDR1 and CDR2 (germline): SGHTA, FQGNSA. This CDR3 is built from 13 residues. The CDR3: CASSLETVNEQFF. CDR3 in DNA: TGTGCCAGCAGCTTAGAGACTGTCAATGAGCAGTTCTTC.

This clonotype was counted many times. The chain joins TRBV5-1 to TRBJ2-2; TRBD2 is a possible D gene (6 bases). This CDR3 is 18 amino acids long. The germline gives CDR1 SGHRS, CDR2 YFSETQ. The germline V and J ends were trimmed by 3 bases and 6 bases, with 24 bases remaining between them. CDR3 in DNA: TGCGCCAGCAGCTGGGGTCTACTGGGAGGTAAAGGTCCCGGGGAGCTGTTTTTT. Residues: CASSWGLLGGKGPGELFF.

The chain combines TRBV19 with TRBJ1-5; weak D call: TRBD1 (5 bases). V was trimmed by 7 bases and J by 0 bases, leaving 16 bases between them. CDR1 and CDR2 from the germline V gene are LNHDA and SQIVND (reference sequence). CDR3 length equals 16 residues. The CDR3 coding sequence is TGTGCCAGTAACGAGTGGGACCTTTATAGCAATCAGCCCCAGCATTTT. This encodes CASNEWDLYSNQPQHF. Complete variable domain (other parts from reference TRBV19 and TRBJ1-5): DGGITQSPKYLFRKEGQNVTLSCEQNLNHDAMYWYRQDPGQGLRLIYYSQIVNDFQKGDIAEGYSVSREKKESFPLTVTSAQKNPTAFYLCASNEWDLYSNQPQHFGDGTRLSIL.

This clonotype has just a few counts. J is TRBJ2-7 and V is TRBV20-1; 8 bases fit TRBD1. CDR1 is DFQATT, CDR2 SNEGSKA, per germline (reference sequence). With V trimmed by 4 bases and J by 2 bases, 4 bases remained unmatched. This CDR3 spans 13 amino acids. CDR3 protein: CSATGQGAYEQYF. The CDR3 nucleotides read TGCAGTGCTACTGGACAGGGTGCCTACGAGCAGTACTTC.

This clonotype showed up many times. The J gene is TRBJ2-5, the V gene TRBV28; 8 nucleotides match TRBD1. Germline CDR1 and CDR2: MDHEN and SYDVKM. With V trimmed by 4 bases and J by 4 bases, 8 bases remained unmatched. The CDR3 contains 15 residues. The DNA of the CDR3 is TGTGCCAGCAGTTCCGTACAGGGGGGCACAGAGACCCAGTACTTC. Protein: CASSSVQGGTETQYF.

The chain joins TRBV12-3 or TRBV12-4 to TRBJ1-5; D unresolved. CDR3 length: 14 residues. The V and J ends lost 6 bases and 5 bases respectively, with 14 bases between them. CDR3 bases: TGTGCCAGCAGCGGGAGTATGGGGTATCAGCCCCAGCATTTT. Translated, it gives CASSGSMGYQPQHF.

This clonotype was seen at least ten times. The V call is TRBV7-9, the J call TRBJ1-5; D unclear. This CDR3 is built from 14 residues. The V gene lost 2 bases and the J gene lost 4 bases, with 9 bases spanning the gap. Germline V gene lookup returns CDR1 SEHNR and CDR2 FQNEAQ (reference sequence). The CDR3 DNA sequence: TGTGCCAGCAGCTTAATCGGGCCGAATCAGCCCCAGCATTTT. This codes for CASSLIGPNQPQHF.

The V and J genes are TRBV19 and TRBJ1-2, with 8 bases identical to TRBD1. The germline CDR1 and CDR2 sequences are LNHDA and SQIVND (reference sequence). V lost 6 bases, J lost 0 bases, and 3 bases stayed unmatched. This CDR3 contains 14 residues. CDR3 sequence reads: CASSETGANYGYTF. The CDR3 region has the DNA TGTGCCAGTAGCGAGACAGGGGCTAACTATGGCTACACCTTC.

This clonotype showed up many times. The chain joins TRBV3-1 to TRBJ2-2, with D perhaps matching TRBD1 or TRBD2 (7 bases each). The CDR3 runs to 16 residues. With 7 bases removed from V and 1 base from J, the gap between germline ends came to 16 bases. Germline loops: CDR1 LGHDT, CDR2 YNNKEL (reference sequence). CDR3 protein: CASTPRGGVNTGELFF. The CDR3 DNA reads as TGTGCCAGCACCCCCAGGGGGGGGGTGAACACCGGGGAGCTGTTTTTT.

At least ten counts were recorded for this clonotype. This sequence joins TRBV28 and TRBJ1-2, with no clear D. Per the germline V gene, CDR1 is MDHEN and CDR2 is SYDVKM. The CDR3 totals 13 residues. V was shortened by 10 bases and J by 4 bases, with 16 bases between the two germline ends. The CDR3 bases are TGTGCCACCCCGACTCCCGGTTCCTATGGCTACACCTTC. Amino acid sequence: CATPTPGSYGYTF.

This clonotype was recorded at least ten times. This rearrangement joins TRBV29-1 to TRBJ1-3, with 7 bases lining up with TRBD1. The CDR3 has 16 amino acids. V trimming: 0 bases; J trimming: 3 bases; junction bases outside the gene matches: 8. The germline CDR1 and CDR2 sequences are SQVTM and ANQGSEA. Here the CDR3 DNA reads TGCAGCGTTGAAGACCCCCAGACAGGGAGTGGAAACACCATATATTTT. Translation: CSVEDPQTGSGNTIYF.

This clonotype turned up a few times. The chain combines TRBV13 with TRBJ2-7; 8 nucleotides agree with TRBD2. Germline CDR1 reads PRHDT; CDR2 reads FYEKMQ (reference sequence). This CDR3 has 14 residues. The junction had 1 base not matched to a gene; V was cut back by 3 bases and J by 0 bases. The DNA for the CDR3 is TGTGCCAGCAGCTTGAGCGGGAGCTCCTACGAGCAGTACTTC. This sequence encodes CASSLSGSSYEQYF. Looking up the rest from reference TRBV13 and TRBJ2-7 gives the full variable domain: AAGVIQSPRHLIKEKRETATLKCYPIPRHDTVYWYQQGPGQDPQFLISFYEKMQSDKGSIPDRFSAQQFSDYHSELNMSSLELGDSALYFCASSLSGSSYEQYFGPGTRLTVT.

Only a few counts were recorded for this clonotype. The gene calls are TRBV6-2 or TRBV6-3 and TRBJ2-7; no clear D gene. This CDR3 has 12 amino acids. Looked up from germline, CDR1 is MNHEY and CDR2 is SVGEGT. V dropped 5 bases and J dropped 4 bases, with 9 bases sitting between them. The CDR3 DNA follows: TGTGCCAGCAGTGCCCTAGGGTACGAGCAGTACTTC. Translation: CASSALGYEQYF.

By sample fraction, this clonotype is medium-sized. The V gene is TRBV29-1, the J gene TRBJ2-3, with 13 bases matching TRBD2. CDR3 length: 14 residues. Germline loops: CDR1 SQVTM, CDR2 ANQGSEA. After removal of 8 bases from V and 2 bases from J, the junction contained 4 bases not matched to a gene. The CDR3 region is CSSTSGGATDTQYF. The CDR3 DNA reads as TGCAGCTCCACTAGCGGGGGGGCCACAGATACGCAGTATTTT.